The 8 T cell receptor beta chains below all came from one sample that was sequenced in a study of blood T cell repertoires in COVID-19. This table comes from immunoSEQ multiplex PCR, and its TCRdb copy is limited to in-frame clones, with some not included. The table includes about 240,000 clones, 80% to 90% detected once. The sample comprised peripheral blood. The receptors stem from a woman older than 75 with COVID-19, enrolled during active disease.

This clone was found a few times. The genes are TRBV30 and TRBJ2-7, with 10 bases identical to TRBD2. The CDR3 spans 13 residues. CDR1 is GTSNPN and CDR2 is SVGIG in the germline V gene (reference sequence). V shed 3 bases and J 4 bases; nucleotides not matched to a gene: 3. CDR3 sequence: CAWRSSGSYEQYF. In nucleotides, the CDR3 is TGTGCCTGGAGATCTAGCGGGAGTTACGAGCAGTACTTC.

The CDR3 reads CASSPTRGPNEKLFF. The CDR3 nucleotides are TGTGCCAGCAGTCCCACCCGTGGGCCTAATGAAAAACTGTTTTTT. This chain links TRBV27 with TRBJ1-4; D gene ambiguous. The CDR3 totals 15 residues. Germline V lookup: CDR1 MNHEY, CDR2 SMNVEV (reference sequence). Trimming stripped 5 bases from V and 3 bases from J, with 13 bases between.

This clone was detected once. CDR3: CASGRPSRDVGGYTF. CDR3 sequence (DNA): TGTGCCAGCGGCCGTCCTTCGAGGGATGTAGGGGGCTACACCTTC. This chain uses TRBV28 with TRBJ1-2; D is uncertain. Per the germline V gene, CDR1 is MDHEN and CDR2 is SYDVKM. The CDR3 loop spans 15 amino acids. The ends were cut back, 8 bases at V and 8 bases at J, with 24 bases in the middle.

About this clone: Germline is not matched at one junction end, which may reflect a read error. The genes are TRBV15 and TRBJ2-1, with TRBD2 identical over 8 bases. The CDR3 loop spans 17 amino acids. The V gene's germline CDR1 is LNHNV and CDR2 YYDKDF (reference sequence). The CDR3 DNA is TGTGCCACCAGGAGAGTGGCCGGAACTAGCGGATACAATGAGCAGTTCTTC. Translating it yields CATRRVAGTSGYNEQFF.

The V and J genes are TRBV5-5 and TRBJ2-5; 14 bases are a match to TRBD2. The CDR3 spans 18 residues. The V gene's germline CDR1 is SGHKS and CDR2 YYEKEE (reference sequence). V was clipped by 2 bases and J by 1 base; unmatched bases: 7. CDR3 residues: CASSFGLAGGPSQETQYF. CDR3 nucleotides: TGTGCCAGCAGCTTCGGACTAGCGGGGGGCCCCTCCCAAGAGACCCAGTACTTC.

This clone was observed once. The chain joins TRBV6-6 to TRBJ1-2, with TRBD1 as a possible D gene (5 bases). The V gene's germline CDR1 is MNHNY and CDR2 SVGAGI (reference sequence). The CDR3 sequence is 13 residues long. V lost 6 bases to trimming and J lost 4 bases, with 12 bases between them. CDR3 DNA: TGTGCCAGCAGCCTCGGGGGGTCCTATGGCTACACCTTC. Translating gives CASSLGGSYGYTF.

This clone was detected once. The rearrangement joins TRBV7-2 to TRBJ1-1; TRBD1 aligns across 7 bases. V gave up 7 bases and J gave up 8 bases; unmatched junction bases: 16. This CDR3 is built from 15 residues. Germline CDR1 is SGHTA and CDR2 is FQGNSA. CDR3 bases: TGTGCCAGCAATACTATGGGGCAGGGGGTACCCGAAGCTTTCTTT. This encodes CASNTMGQGVPEAFF.

V is TRBV9 and J is TRBJ2-3, with D maybe TRBD1 (6 bases). This CDR3 region has 16 residues. Germline V gene lookup returns CDR1 SGDLS and CDR2 YYNGEE. V lost 4 bases and J lost 0, with 15 bases in between. CDR3 in DNA: TGTGCCAGCAGCTCCGACGACAGGTCTAGCACAGATACGCAGTATTTT. Its translation is CASSSDDRSSTDTQYF.